Below, 24 T cell receptor beta chains from the same sample are listed, as sequenced in a study of T cell changes during pregnancy in multiple sclerosis. Data came from immunoSEQ multiplex PCR; TCRdb stores just in-frame clones and leaves some out. The repertoire holds tens of thousands of clones, about 87% seen once, with over 0.45% in the top ten. The sequences come from CD4+ T cells from peripheral blood mononuclear cells, collected in the first trimester of pregnancy. Receptor source: a female donor with multiple sclerosis, enrolled in a pregnancy study.

V is TRBV18 and J is TRBJ2-1; the D gene is possibly TRBD2 (5 bases). The CDR3 is 18 residues long. CDR1 is KGHSH and CDR2 is LQKENI in the germline V gene. V was clipped by 0 bases and J by 4 bases, with 19 bases between them. The CDR3 loop reads CASSPPLRVGLKYNEQFF. The CDR3 DNA follows: TGTGCCAGCTCACCACCCCTCCGAGTTGGACTCAAATACAATGAGCAGTTCTTC.

The genes are TRBV6-1 and TRBJ2-5; 7 nucleotides agree with TRBD1. Germline V gives CDR1 MNHNS, CDR2 SASEGT. This CDR3 region has 18 residues. V dropped 3 bases and J dropped 5; count of bases not matched to a gene: 18. The CDR3 loop is CASSDRDPGRGLRETQYF. CDR3 nucleotide sequence: TGTGCCAGCAGTGATCGGGATCCGGGAAGGGGGCTAAGGGAGACCCAGTACTTC.

The CDR3 is CASSKGTGGNYEQYF. The CDR3 DNA reads as TGCGCCAGCAGCAAGGGGACAGGGGGTAACTACGAGCAGTACTTC. The chain carries TRBV5-1 and TRBJ2-7; 11 bases line up with TRBD1. The CDR3 contains 15 residues. V shed 4 bases and J 3 bases; nucleotides not matched to a gene: 6. Germline CDR1 SGHRS, CDR2 YFSETQ.

This clone has more than one count but fewer than ten. The gene calls are TRBV11-2 and TRBJ1-1; maybe TRBD1 (5 bases). Deletions cut 6 bases from V and 2 bases from J, with 7 bases between. The germline CDR1 and CDR2 sequences are SGHAT and FQNNGV. The CDR3 is 12 residues long. Here the CDR3 DNA reads TGTGCCAGCAGGGGGCCAAACACTGAAGCTTTCTTT. Translating it yields CASRGPNTEAFF.

V and J are TRBV10-3 and TRBJ2-7; TRBD1 agrees at 9 bases. Losses at the gene ends were 6 bases for V and 6 bases for J; bases not matched to a gene: 3. Germline CDR1 is ENHRY and CDR2 is SYGVKD. The CDR3 extends over 12 amino acids. The CDR3 is CAISPTGGEQYF. CDR3 sequence (DNA): TGTGCCATCAGCCCGACAGGGGGCGAGCAGTACTTC.

This rearrangement joins TRBV2 to TRBJ1-5; D not resolved. The length of the CDR3 is 15 residues. CDR1 and CDR2 (germline): SNHLY, FYNNEI. With 3 bases removed from V and 0 bases from J, the gap between germline ends came to 9 bases. CDR3 bases: TGTGCCAGCAGTGACAGAGCGTATAGCAATCAGCCCCAGCATTTT. Its protein product is CASSDRAYSNQPQHF. The full variable domain, with the rest looked up from reference TRBV2 and TRBJ1-5, is EPEVTQTPSHQVTQMGQEVILRCVPISNHLYFYWYRQILGQKVEFLVSFYNNEISEKSEIFDDQFSVERPDGSNFTLKIRSTKLEDSAMYFCASSDRAYSNQPQHFGDGTRLSIL.

The rearrangement uses TRBV6-5 and TRBJ2-1; TRBD2 might be the D (6 bases). Germline V gives CDR1 MNHEY, CDR2 SVGAGI. The V and J ends lost 7 bases and 10 bases respectively, with 14 bases between them. CDR3 length equals 12 residues. The CDR3 DNA reads TGTGCCAGCACCTCCACGGGGGTAGAGCAGTTCTTC. Protein sequence: CASTSTGVEQFF.

This clone has only a few counts. The chain joins TRBV5-1 to TRBJ1-4, with TRBD1 matching 7 bases. This CDR3 is 14 amino acids long. J gave up 3 bases and V 3 bases, and 2 bases lay outside the gene matches. CDR1 is SGHRS and CDR2 is YFSETQ in the germline V gene. In DNA form, the CDR3 reads TGCGCCAGCAGCTCGGGACAGCCTAATGAAAAACTGTTTTTT. This codes for CASSSGQPNEKLFF. Filled out from reference TRBV5-1 and TRBJ1-4, the complete variable domain reads KAGVTQTPRYLIKTRGQQVTLSCSPISGHRSVSWYQQTPGQGLQFLFEYFSETQRNKGNFPGRFSGRQFSNSRSEMNVSTLELGDSALYLCASSSGQPNEKLFFGSGTQLSVL.

The chain links TRBV4-1 to TRBJ2-7; TRBD1 matches at 9 bases. V was pared by 4 bases and J by 2 bases, with 3 bases of the junction left unmatched. The CDR3 sequence is 14 residues long. The germline V gene encodes CDR1 MGHRA and CDR2 YSYEKL. DNA for the CDR3: TGCGCCAGCAGCCCCTGGGACAGGGCCTACGAGCAGTACTTC. Its protein product is CASSPWDRAYEQYF.

This clone was picked up one time. The V and J genes are TRBV29-1 and TRBJ1-2; TRBD1 matches 12 bases. Germline V gene data show CDR1 as SQVTM and CDR2 as ANQGSEA. With 7 bases clipped from V and 5 bases from J, the junction kept 8 bases outside the gene matches. The CDR3 has 14 amino acids. This chain's CDR3 is CSGGQGAEGYGYTF. CDR3 nucleotides: TGCAGCGGGGGACAGGGGGCAGAGGGGTATGGCTACACCTTC.

The V and J genes are TRBV7-6 and TRBJ2-3; tentative D call: TRBD1 (6 bases). CDR1 and CDR2 from the germline V gene are SGHVS and FNYEAQ. V dropped 1 base and J dropped 3 bases, with 14 bases sitting between them. The CDR3 has 16 residues. Here the CDR3 reads CASSLETGSRTDTQYF. CDR3 coding DNA: TGTGCCAGCAGCTTAGAAACAGGGTCTCGAACAGATACGCAGTATTTT.

The chain is built from TRBV9 and TRBJ2-2; D possibly corresponds to TRBD1 (5 bases). Germline CDR1 and CDR2: SGDLS and YYNGEE. This CDR3 is built from 15 residues. Trimming cost V 0 bases and J 8 bases, with 14 bases left between them. The CDR3 bases are TGTGCCAGCAGCGTAGGCGCTAAGGGGTCAGGGGAGCTGTTTTTT. It yields the protein CASSVGAKGSGELFF.

The gene calls are TRBV23-1 and TRBJ1-1; D is ambiguous. TRBV23-1 is recorded as an ORF, its role being uncertain. The V and J ends lost 3 bases and 0 bases respectively, with 11 bases between them. The CDR3 totals 15 residues. CDR3 loop: CASSQHQVMNTEAFF. For the CDR3, the DNA is TGCGCCAGCAGTCAGCATCAGGTCATGAACACTGAAGCTTTCTTT.

This clone was seen only a few times. Other DNA sequences of this sample code for an identical CDR3. The chain links TRBV6-5 to TRBJ2-7; TRBD2 matches at 14 bases. The ends lost 0 bases at V and 2 bases at J; junction bases unmatched: 0. CDR3 length equals 16 residues. Germline V gene sequence: CDR1 MNHEY, CDR2 SVGAGI. DNA for the CDR3: TGTGCCAGCAGTTACTCGGGACTAGCGGGAGCCTACGAGCAGTACTTC. It yields the protein CASSYSGLAGAYEQYF.

In DNA, the CDR3 is TGTGCCAGCAGCTCGACAGGGGGTAGGATTCAGCCCCAGCATTTT. Its protein product is CASSSTGGRIQPQHF. This chain links TRBV5-8 with TRBJ1-5; 9 nucleotides match TRBD1. Germline assignment: CDR1 SGHTS and CDR2 YDEGEE. Trimming removed 3 bases from V and 6 bases from J; junction bases left unmatched: 7. This CDR3 contains 15 residues.

This chain connects TRBV2 to TRBJ1-6; D not certain. This CDR3 contains 13 residues. The germline V gene has CDR1 SNHLY and CDR2 FYNNEI. Trimming cost V 2 bases and J 7 bases, with 6 bases left between them. The CDR3 coding sequence is TGTGCCAGCAGTGAACGTCAGAATTCACCCCTCCACTTT. Translated: CASSERQNSPLHF.

This clone was recorded a few times. The chain joins TRBV25-1 to TRBJ1-1; D gene uncertain. The CDR3 has 13 residues. From germline, CDR1 is MGHDK and CDR2 SYGVNS. The germline V and J ends were trimmed by 2 bases and 6 bases, with 10 bases remaining between them. DNA for the CDR3: TGTGCCAGCAGTGAAAGCCAGGCCCCTGAAGCTTTCTTT. Translated: CASSESQAPEAFF.

The chain combines TRBV14 with TRBJ2-5; TRBD2 might be the D (6 bases). Germline V lookup: CDR1 SGHDN, CDR2 FVKESK. Trimming pared 2 bases from V and 4 bases from J, leaving 17 bases between. The CDR3 sequence is 16 residues long. This chain's CDR3 is CASSQLLEGPGETQYF. The CDR3 region has the DNA TGTGCCAGCAGCCAACTTTTGGAGGGCCCCGGAGAGACCCAGTACTTC.

The rearrangement links TRBV5-1 to TRBJ1-1; tentative D call: TRBD1 (6 bases). Between the trimmed V and J ends, which lost 0 bases and 1 base, there was a span of 13 bases. This CDR3 region has 16 residues. Germline CDR1 reads SGHRS; CDR2 reads YFSETQ. Written as DNA, the CDR3 is TGCGCCAGCAGCTTGGCCAAGGGGGGGTCGAACACTGAAGCTTTCTTT. Residues: CASSLAKGGSNTEAFF.

The rearrangement uses TRBV4-1 and TRBJ2-7; TRBD1 aligns across 9 bases. The CDR3 is 15 residues long. The J segment lost 3 bases and the V segment lost 6 bases, leaving 9 bases of the junction unmatched. Per germline, CDR1 MGHRA and CDR2 YSYEKL. CDR3 DNA sequence: TGCGCCAGCAGTTTCGGACAGGGGTTCGACTACGAGCAGTACTTC. This sequence encodes CASSFGQGFDYEQYF.

J is TRBJ1-1 and V is TRBV7-9; a possible D gene is TRBD1 (6 bases). The CDR3 totals 16 residues. CDR1 SEHNR and CDR2 FQNEAQ come from the germline V gene (reference sequence). Trimming took off 0 bases at V and 5 bases at J, with 16 bases between the two ends. The CDR3 protein is CASSLAGAGARTEAFF. Written as DNA, the CDR3 is TGTGCCAGCAGCTTAGCAGGGGCGGGGGCCCGTACTGAAGCTTTCTTT.

This rearrangement joins TRBV19 to TRBJ2-7; 8 bases are a match to TRBD1. CDR1 and CDR2 from the germline V gene are LNHDA and SQIVND (reference sequence). V was clipped by 5 bases and J by 0 bases; unmatched bases: 6. This CDR3 is built from 15 residues. Here the CDR3 DNA reads TGTGCCAGTAGTGTGGGACAGGCCCGCTCCTACGAGCAGTACTTC. It specifies CASSVGQARSYEQYF.

This clone is a singleton in its sample. The genes are TRBV29-1 and TRBJ1-5, with 9 bases aligning to TRBD1. Germline V lookup: CDR1 SQVTM, CDR2 ANQGSEA. V was clipped by 4 bases and J by 2 bases; unmatched bases: 0. CDR3 length: 13 residues. The CDR3 DNA sequence: TGCAGCGTTGGACAGGGGGGCAATCAGCCCCAGCATTTT. Protein product: CSVGQGGNQPQHF.

This chain joins TRBV29-1 and TRBJ2-4; 9 bases are a match to TRBD1. This CDR3 comprises 12 residues. The germline gives CDR1 SQVTM, CDR2 ANQGSEA. Unmatched junction bases numbered 10, after V lost 4 bases and J lost 15 bases. The CDR3 region has the DNA TGCAGCGTTGGGGACAGGGACGAGTGGGCGTACTTC. Amino acid sequence: CSVGDRDEWAYF.